These 11 T cell receptor beta chains originate from one sample sequenced in a study of tumor-infiltrating lymphocytes in primary liver carcinoma. TCR beta cDNA came from about 500 ng total RNA, primed with a constant-region primer. Investigators got TCR beta libraries out of three nested multiplex PCR rounds, done with slightly modified ARM-PCR. Primers for the first two PCR rounds were TRBV1-TRBV30 forward primers and a C-beta reverse primer (10 cycles per round). TCRdb ran MiXCR on the multiplex PCR reads and lists one entry per CDR3 protein. The sample has about 190,000 distinct CDR3 sequences; approximately 80% are singletons. From unsorted bulk tissue weighing roughly 19-32 mg, DNA and RNA were co-extracted. Sequencing was performed on tumor tissue from primary liver carcinoma. These TCRs come from a man in his forties with primary liver carcinoma and hepatitis B virus infection.

The chain combines TRBV6-1 with TRBJ2-7, with D perhaps TRBD2 (6 bases). CDR1 is MNHNS, CDR2 SASEGT, per germline. V lost 2 bases and J 4 bases, leaving 12 bases between the germline ends. The CDR3 runs to 14 residues. The chain's CDR3 is CASSESWDCYEQYF. In DNA form, the CDR3 reads TGTGCCAGCAGTGAATCGTGGGACTGTTACGAGCAGTACTTC.

The rearrangement uses TRBV29-1 and TRBJ1-5, with D maybe TRBD1 (5 bases). The germline V and J ends were trimmed by 4 bases and 10 bases, with 14 bases remaining between them. CDR3 size: 12 residues. Per germline, CDR1 SQVTM and CDR2 ANQGSEA. CDR3 region: CSVAQGRHPQHF. The CDR3 DNA sequence: TGCAGCGTTGCTCAGGGAAGGCATCCCCAGCATTTT.

J is TRBJ2-3 and V is TRBV29-1; D remains unclear. With 4 bases removed from V and 4 bases from J, the gap between germline ends came to 9 bases. Germline V CDR1 and CDR2: SQVTM, ANQGSEA. There are 12 residues in the CDR3. CDR3 sequence (DNA): TGCAGCGTTGTATCGAGAGCAGATACGCAGTATTTT. Translation gives CSVVSRADTQYF.

This clonotype appeared once. A read error may produce the germline difference seen at one junction end. The V gene is TRBV5-5, the J gene TRBJ2-3, with TRBD2 as a possible D gene (6 bases). The CDR3 loop spans 15 amino acids. Germline lookup yields CDR1 SGHKS and CDR2 YYEKEE (reference sequence). The CDR3 nucleotides read TGTACCAGCGGCTTGGGGAGTAGCGGAACAGATACGCAGTATTTT. It is translated as CTSGLGSSGTDTQYF. The whole variable domain, filled in from reference TRBV5-5 and TRBJ2-3, reads DAGVTQSPTHLIKTRGQQVTLRCSPISGHKSVSWYQQVLGQGPQFIFQYYEKEERGRGNFPDRFSARQFPNYSSELNVNALLLGDSALYLCTSGLGSSGTDTQYFGPGTRLTVL.

As regards this clonotype: The conserved closing phenylalanine or tryptophan is absent in this CDR3, likely reflecting a read error. The chain carries TRBV6-5 and TRBJ1-1; D is undetermined. The CDR3 runs to 11 residues. CDR1 and CDR2 (germline): MNHEY, SVGAGI. The CDR3 protein is CASRVNTGAFS. The CDR3 DNA sequence: TGTGCCAGCAGAGTGAACACTGGAGCTTTCTCT.

The V and J genes are TRBV30 and TRBJ1-5, with TRBD1 as a possible D gene (5 bases). This CDR3 is built from 13 residues. Trimming took 5 bases from V and 12 from J, leaving 20 bases between them. Germline CDR1 is GTSNPN and CDR2 is SVGIG (reference sequence). The CDR3 protein is CAWSKREGTVQHF. DNA of the CDR3: TGTGCCTGGTCGAAGCGGGAAGGGACGGTCCAGCATTTT.

Concerning this clonotype: One junction end disagrees with the germline gene, perhaps due to a read error. DNA of the CDR3: TGTGCCAGCAGTGACGAGACGGGGACCCAGCATTTCTTC. Amino acids: CASSDETGTQHFF. The chain couples TRBV6-5 to TRBJ2-1, with D perhaps matching TRBD1 or TRBD2 (5 bases each). Germline loops: CDR1 MNHEY, CDR2 SVGAGI. CDR3 length equals 13 residues.

For this clonotype: One junction end disagrees with the germline gene, perhaps due to a read error. The chain uses TRBV5-1 and TRBJ2-1; TRBD2 matches at 8 bases. The CDR3 consists of 16 residues. Germline CDR1 reads SGHRS; CDR2 reads YFSETQ. The CDR3 sequence is CTSSLVSAGAYNEQFF. The CDR3 nucleotides are TGCACCAGCAGCTTGGTTTCAGCGGGAGCTTACAATGAGCAGTTCTTC.

The rearrangement uses TRBV5-6 and TRBJ2-2; TRBD2 matches at 8 bases. CDR1 SGHDT and CDR2 YYEEEE come from the germline V gene. The CDR3 sequence is 17 residues long. After removal of 2 bases from V and 5 bases from J, the junction contained 11 bases not matched to a gene. The CDR3 DNA follows: TGTGCCAGCAGCTTATGGGGACTAGTGCGGATGACCGGGGAGCTGTTTTTT. Translated: CASSLWGLVRMTGELFF.

Remarks on this clonotype: Since a much larger clone is just one base distant, this may be a read error. The gene calls are TRBV25-1 and TRBJ1-1, with D hard to call. V was cut by 5 bases and J by 6 bases, with 13 bases left in between. Per germline, CDR1 MGHDK and CDR2 SYGVNS. This CDR3 spans 13 amino acids. CDR3 loop: CASSWVGDSEAFF. CDR3 DNA sequence: TGTGCCAGCAGTTGGGTGGGAGACTCTGAAGCTTTCTTT.

Notes on this clonotype: One end of the junction does not line up with germline, which may come from a read error. The V call is TRBV29-1, the J call TRBJ2-2, with 12 bases that match TRBD2. The germline V gene has CDR1 SQVTM and CDR2 ANQGSEA. The CDR3 consists of 15 residues. The chain's CDR3 is CSVVLAGGYAGELFF. The CDR3, as DNA: TGCAGCGTTGTACTAGCGGGAGGTTACGCCGGGGAACTGTTTTTT.